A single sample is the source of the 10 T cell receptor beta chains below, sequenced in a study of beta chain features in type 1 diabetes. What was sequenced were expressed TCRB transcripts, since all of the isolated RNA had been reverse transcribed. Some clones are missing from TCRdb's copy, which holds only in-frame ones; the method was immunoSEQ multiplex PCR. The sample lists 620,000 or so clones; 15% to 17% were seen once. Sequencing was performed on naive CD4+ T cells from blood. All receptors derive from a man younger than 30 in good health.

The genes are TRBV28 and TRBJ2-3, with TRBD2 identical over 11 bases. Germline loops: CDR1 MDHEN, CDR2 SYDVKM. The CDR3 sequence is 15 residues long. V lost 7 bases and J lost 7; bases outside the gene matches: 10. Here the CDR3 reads CASNRGSGGAYTQYF. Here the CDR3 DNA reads TGTGCCAGCAACCGGGGTAGCGGGGGGGCGTATACGCAGTATTTT.

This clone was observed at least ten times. This chain's CDR3 is CASSMLAGGPNNEQFF. The CDR3 DNA sequence: TGTGCCAGCAGCATGCTAGCGGGGGGGCCGAACAATGAGCAGTTCTTC. The chain carries TRBV13 and TRBJ2-1; the match to TRBD2 covers 12 bases. The junction had 7 bases not matched to a gene; V was cut back by 5 bases and J by 5 bases. Germline V gene lookup returns CDR1 PRHDT and CDR2 FYEKMQ (reference sequence). The CDR3 has 16 residues.

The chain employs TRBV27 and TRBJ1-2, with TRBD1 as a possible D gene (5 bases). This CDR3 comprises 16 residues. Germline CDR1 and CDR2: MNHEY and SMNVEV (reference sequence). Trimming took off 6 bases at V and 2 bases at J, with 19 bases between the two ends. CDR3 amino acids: CASRPILRGRNYGYTF. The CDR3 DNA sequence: TGTGCCAGCAGGCCCATTTTGCGGGGACGCAACTATGGCTACACCTTC.

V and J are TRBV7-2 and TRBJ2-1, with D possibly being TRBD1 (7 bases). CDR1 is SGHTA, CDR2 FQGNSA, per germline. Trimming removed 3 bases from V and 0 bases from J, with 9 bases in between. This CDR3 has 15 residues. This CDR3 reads CASSFRGASYNEQFF. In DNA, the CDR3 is TGTGCCAGCAGCTTCAGGGGGGCCTCCTACAATGAGCAGTTCTTC.

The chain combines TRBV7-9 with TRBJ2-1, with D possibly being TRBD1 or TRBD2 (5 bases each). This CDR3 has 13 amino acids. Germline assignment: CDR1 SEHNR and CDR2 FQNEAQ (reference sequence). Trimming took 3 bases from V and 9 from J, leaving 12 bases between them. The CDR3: CASSFGGVGEQFF. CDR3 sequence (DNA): TGTGCCAGCAGCTTTGGGGGAGTTGGTGAGCAGTTCTTC.

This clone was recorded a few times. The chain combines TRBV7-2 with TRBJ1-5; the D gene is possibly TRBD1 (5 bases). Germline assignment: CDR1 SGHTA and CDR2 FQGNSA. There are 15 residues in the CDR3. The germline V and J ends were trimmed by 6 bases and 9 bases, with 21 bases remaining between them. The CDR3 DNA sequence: TGTGCCAGCAGACCCCGAGCGAGGGGCATCACGCCCCAGCATTTT. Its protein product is CASRPRARGITPQHF.

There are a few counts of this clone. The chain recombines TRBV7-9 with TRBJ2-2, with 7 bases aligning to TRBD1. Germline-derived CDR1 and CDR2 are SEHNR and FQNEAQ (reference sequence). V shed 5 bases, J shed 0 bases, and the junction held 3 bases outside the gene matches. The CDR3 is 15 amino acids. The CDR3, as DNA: TGTGCCAGCAGCGTTGGACAGGCGAACACCGGGGAGCTGTTTTTT. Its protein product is CASSVGQANTGELFF.

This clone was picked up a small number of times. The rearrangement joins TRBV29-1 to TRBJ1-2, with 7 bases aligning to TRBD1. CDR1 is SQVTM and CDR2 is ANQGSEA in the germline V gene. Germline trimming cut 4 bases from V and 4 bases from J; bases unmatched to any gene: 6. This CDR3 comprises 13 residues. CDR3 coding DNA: TGCAGCGTTGTAGAGGGGGCGGGCTATGGCTACACCTTC. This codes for CSVVEGAGYGYTF.

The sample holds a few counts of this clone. CDR3 protein: CASSPMRGQLQETQYF. The CDR3 DNA reads as TGTGCCAGCTCACCGATGAGAGGACAGCTCCAAGAGACCCAGTACTTC. The chain combines TRBV18 with TRBJ2-5, with D tentatively TRBD1 (6 bases). The germline gives CDR1 KGHSH, CDR2 LQKENI. This CDR3 is built from 16 residues. Trimming left V 3 bases short and J 1 base short, with 15 bases between.

The CDR3 DNA is TGCAGCGGCGGTAGGGGTAGACAGCCCTCTGGGGCCAACGTCCTGACTTTC. Residues: CSGGRGRQPSGANVLTF. The rearrangement joins TRBV29-1 to TRBJ2-6, with a weak D call TRBD1 (5 bases). There are 17 residues in the CDR3. The germline gives CDR1 SQVTM, CDR2 ANQGSEA. V shed 7 bases and J shed 0 bases, with 19 bases lying between them.